This T cell receptor (beta chain) was obtained from a study of cytomegalovirus exposure and HLA in healthy donors. The PCR was carried out with 60 Vbeta primers and 13 Jbeta primers. Only in-frame clones appear in the TCRdb table, and some are missing; sequencing was by immunoSEQ multiplex PCR. The listing contains 190,000 or so clones. Per the germline V gene, CDR1 is SGHRS and CDR2 is YFSETQ. This CDR3 contains 16 residues. V lost 4 bases, J lost 3 bases, and 10 bases stayed unmatched. The specimen sequenced was PBMCs. The TCR sequence derives from a boy aged 10-17 years in good health and CMV-seronegative. The V gene is TRBV5-1, the J gene TRBJ2-7, with 10 bases matching TRBD1. CDR3 protein: CASSPDRGLLVYEQYF. CDR3 sequence (DNA): TGCGCCAGCAGCCCCGACAGGGGGCTGCTGGTCTACGAGCAGTACTTC.